This T cell receptor beta chain is from a study of cytomegalovirus exposure and HLA in healthy donors. A word on this clone: No antigen is known for it.

Notes on the study in general: Among immune exposure information, only CMV serostatus was available. The listing of roughly 160 TCR beta chains classed them as cytomegalovirus-associated. Links to common viral pathogens appeared, in a later analysis, for several of the most significant clusters.

Primers for the PCR totalled 60 Vbeta and 13 Jbeta. Assay: immunoSEQ multiplex PCR; the TCRdb copy retains only in-frame clones and omits some. The table lists 220,000 or so clones, approximately 80% of them singletons. The ends were cut back, 5 bases at V and 2 bases at J, with 10 bases in the middle. This CDR3 is 14 amino acids long. CDR1 is SGHTA and CDR2 is FQGNSA in the germline V gene. The clonotype comes from a man aged 50 or older in good health and CMV-seronegative. V is TRBV7-2 and J is TRBJ1-5; D might be TRBD1 (6 bases). The sequenced sample consisted of PBMCs. CDR3 protein: CASSIRQGNQPQHF. CDR3 sequence (DNA): TGTGCCAGCAGCATCCGACAGGGCAATCAGCCCCAGCATTTT. The variable domain in full, completed from reference TRBV7-2 and TRBJ1-5, reads GAGVSQSPSNKVTEKGKDVELRCDPISGHTALYWYRQSLGQGLEFLIYFQGNSAPDKSGLPSDRFSAERTGGSVSTLTIQRTQQEDSAVYLCASSIRQGNQPQHFGDGTRLSIL.